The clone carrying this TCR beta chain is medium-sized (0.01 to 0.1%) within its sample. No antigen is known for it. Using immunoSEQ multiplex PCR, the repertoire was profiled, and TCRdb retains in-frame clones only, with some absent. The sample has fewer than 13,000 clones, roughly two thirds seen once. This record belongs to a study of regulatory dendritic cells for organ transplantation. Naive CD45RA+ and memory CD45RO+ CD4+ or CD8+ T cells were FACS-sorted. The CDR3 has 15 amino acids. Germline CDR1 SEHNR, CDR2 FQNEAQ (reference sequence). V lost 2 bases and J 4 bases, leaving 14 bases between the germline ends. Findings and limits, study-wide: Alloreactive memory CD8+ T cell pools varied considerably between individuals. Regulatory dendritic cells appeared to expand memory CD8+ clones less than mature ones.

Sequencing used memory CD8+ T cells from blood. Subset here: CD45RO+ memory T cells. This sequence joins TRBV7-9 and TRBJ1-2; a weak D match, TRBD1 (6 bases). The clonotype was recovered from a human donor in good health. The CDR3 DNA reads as TGTGCCAGCAGCTTAAGGGACACTAGGGCCTATGGCTACACCTTC. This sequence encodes CASSLRDTRAYGYTF.